Following are 8 T cell receptor beta chains from one sample sequenced in a study of T cell changes during pregnancy in multiple sclerosis (dated by TCRdb to between 2018 and 2020). Library method: the immunoSEQ multiplex PCR assay. The table comes from immuneACCESS by way of TCRdb, which keeps in-frame sequences with V and J called. Part of the clones is missing from these tables; in studies checked, under half for an unresolved V gene and the rest for unknown reasons. Present in this sample are over 70,000 clones, over 80% of which were seen just once. Over 2.5% of the sample lies in the top ten. Source: peripheral blood, taken in the third trimester of pregnancy. These receptors came from a female donor in good health, enrolled as a control in a pregnancy study.

This clone has more than one count but fewer than ten. The chain combines TRBV28 with TRBJ2-7, with 11 bases aligning to TRBD2. The germline V gene has CDR1 MDHEN and CDR2 SYDVKM. Trimming removed 11 bases from V and 11 bases from J; junction bases left unmatched: 8. This CDR3 spans 11 amino acids. CDR3 nucleotides: TGTGCCTCTCGACCGACTAGCGGGAAGTACTTC. It encodes CASRPTSGKYF.

V is TRBV25-1 and J is TRBJ1-2; no clear D. CDR1 is MGHDK, CDR2 SYGVNS, per germline. V was cut by 1 base and J by 2 bases, with 5 bases left in between. The CDR3 is 13 amino acids. The CDR3 DNA reads as TGTGCCAGCAGTGAATCAGAAAACTATGGCTACACCTTC. Translating it yields CASSESENYGYTF.

The chain uses TRBV28 and TRBJ1-1, with D maybe TRBD1 (5 bases). This CDR3 has 14 residues. Germline values: CDR1 MDHEN, CDR2 SYDVKM. V lost 5 bases and J 4 bases, leaving 14 bases between the germline ends. The CDR3 bases are TGTGCCAGCAGTCCAGGACAAAAGGGCACTGAAGCTTTCTTT. The encoded protein is CASSPGQKGTEAFF.

This clone has a single count. The J gene is TRBJ2-3, the V gene TRBV7-3, with TRBD2 identical over 15 bases. From germline, CDR1 is SGHTA and CDR2 FQGTGA. Germline trimming cut 4 bases from V and 6 bases from J; bases unmatched to any gene: 11. The CDR3 is made up of 18 amino acids. The CDR3 sequence: CASSSTGLAGGPGDTQYF. The CDR3 nucleotides are TGTGCCAGCAGCTCCACCGGACTAGCGGGAGGGCCAGGGGATACGCAGTATTTT.

The chain links TRBV2 to TRBJ2-7, with D perhaps matching TRBD2 (5 bases). Germline values: CDR1 SNHLY, CDR2 FYNNEI. The CDR3 totals 14 residues. V shed 6 bases and J shed 1 base, with 13 bases lying between them. DNA of the CDR3: TGTGCCAGCAGCACCGACCCGGGATCCTACGAGCAGTACTTC. Protein sequence: CASSTDPGSYEQYF.

Concerning this clone itself: At the DNA level, this CDR3 is encoded by other sequences in the same sample as well. The chain links TRBV7-9 to TRBJ2-1; 8 nucleotides match TRBD1. The CDR3 is made up of 13 amino acids. V gave up 6 bases and J gave up 6 bases; unmatched junction bases: 4. Germline lookup yields CDR1 SEHNR and CDR2 FQNEAQ (reference sequence). The CDR3 coding sequence is TGTGCCAGCAGTAGAACAGGGGGCAATGAGCAGTTCTTC. This translates into CASSRTGGNEQFF.

The CDR3 loop reads CASISGTLHEQFF. CDR3 nucleotide sequence: TGTGCCAGCATCTCCGGGACACTCCATGAGCAGTTCTTC. The gene calls are TRBV28 and TRBJ2-1, with D perhaps TRBD1 (6 bases). Germline CDR1 reads MDHEN; CDR2 reads SYDVKM. V gave up 7 bases and J gave up 8 bases, with 15 bases separating them. CDR3 length: 13 residues. Combining the CDR3 with reference TRBV28 and TRBJ2-1 gives the whole variable domain DVKVTQSSRYLVKRTGEKVFLECVQDMDHENMFWYRQDPGLGLRLIYFSYDVKMKEKGDIPEGYSVSREKKERFSLILESASTNQTSMYLCASISGTLHEQFFGPGTRLTVL.

The chain couples TRBV5-5 to TRBJ1-1, with 8 bases identical to TRBD1. V shed 3 bases, J shed 6 bases, and the junction held 16 bases outside the gene matches. This CDR3 has 17 residues. Germline V gene sequence: CDR1 SGHKS, CDR2 YYEKEE (reference sequence). The CDR3 region is CASSWADYTGGFAEAFF. In DNA, the CDR3 is TGTGCCAGCAGCTGGGCGGATTATACAGGGGGTTTCGCTGAAGCTTTCTTT.